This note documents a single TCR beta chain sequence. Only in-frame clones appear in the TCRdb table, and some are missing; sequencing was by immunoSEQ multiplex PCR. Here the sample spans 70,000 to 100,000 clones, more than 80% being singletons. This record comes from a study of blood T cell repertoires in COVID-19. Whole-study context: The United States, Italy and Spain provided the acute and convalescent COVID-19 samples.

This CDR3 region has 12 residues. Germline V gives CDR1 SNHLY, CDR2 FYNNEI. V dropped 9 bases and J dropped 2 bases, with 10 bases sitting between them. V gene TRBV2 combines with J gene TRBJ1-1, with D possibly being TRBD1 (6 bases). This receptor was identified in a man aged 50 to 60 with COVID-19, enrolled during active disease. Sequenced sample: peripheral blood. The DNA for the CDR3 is TGTGCCAGTCAGGGGCCAAACACTGAAGCTTTCTTT. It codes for CASQGPNTEAFF.